Below are 3 T cell receptor beta chains sequenced from a single sample in a study of T cell responses to AZD1222 COVID-19 vaccine. Generated by immunoSEQ multiplex PCR, the TCRdb table keeps only in-frame clones and is missing some. The sample has around 120,000 clones, about nine tenths seen once. This material consisted of peripheral blood, taken on day 0 of AZD1222 vaccination. The source of these receptors is an adult in good health.

The chain joins TRBV28 to TRBJ2-1; D is possibly TRBD2 (6 bases). CDR3 length: 12 amino acids. The V gene lost 8 bases and the J gene lost 1 base, with 6 bases spanning the gap. Germline values: CDR1 MDHEN, CDR2 SYDVKM. In DNA form, the CDR3 reads TGTGCCAGCCGGGGGTCCTACAATGAGCAGTTCTTC. Encoded protein: CASRGSYNEQFF.

The V and J genes are TRBV3-1 (or the pseudogene TRBV3-2) and TRBJ2-7; D is unclear. The length of the CDR3 is 15 residues. The ends were cut back, 4 bases at V and 4 bases at J, with 17 bases in the middle. Germline V CDR1 and CDR2: LGHDT, YNNKEL (reference sequence). The CDR3 reads CASSPDPGPSYEQYF. The CDR3 coding sequence is TGTGCCAGCAGCCCAGACCCCGGACCATCTTACGAGCAGTACTTC.

The chain uses TRBV5-4 and TRBJ2-3; D is unresolved. Deletions cut 4 bases from V and 1 base from J, with 10 bases between. The CDR3 is made up of 14 amino acids. Germline values: CDR1 SGHNT, CDR2 YYREEE (reference sequence). The DNA of the CDR3 is TGTGCCAGCAGCACTAAGACCCGCACAGATACGCAGTATTTT. Amino acid sequence: CASSTKTRTDTQYF.